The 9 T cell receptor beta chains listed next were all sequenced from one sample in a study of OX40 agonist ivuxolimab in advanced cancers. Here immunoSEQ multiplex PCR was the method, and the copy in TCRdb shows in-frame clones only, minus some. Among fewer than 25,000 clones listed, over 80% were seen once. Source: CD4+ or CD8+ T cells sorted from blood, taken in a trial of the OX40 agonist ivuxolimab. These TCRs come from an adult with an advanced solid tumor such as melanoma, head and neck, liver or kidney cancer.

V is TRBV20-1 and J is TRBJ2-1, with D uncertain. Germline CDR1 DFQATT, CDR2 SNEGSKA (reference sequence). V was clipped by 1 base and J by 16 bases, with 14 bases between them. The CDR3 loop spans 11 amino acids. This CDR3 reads CSARGAVKDFF. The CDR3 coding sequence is TGCAGTGCTAGAGGGGCAGTTAAAGATTTCTTC.

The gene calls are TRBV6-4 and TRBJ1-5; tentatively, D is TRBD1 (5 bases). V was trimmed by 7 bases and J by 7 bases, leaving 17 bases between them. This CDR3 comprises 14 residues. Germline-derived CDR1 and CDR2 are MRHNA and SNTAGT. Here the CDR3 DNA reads TGTGCCAGCATCAGGCCAGTCGGGGGACAGCCCCAGCATTTT. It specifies CASIRPVGGQPQHF.

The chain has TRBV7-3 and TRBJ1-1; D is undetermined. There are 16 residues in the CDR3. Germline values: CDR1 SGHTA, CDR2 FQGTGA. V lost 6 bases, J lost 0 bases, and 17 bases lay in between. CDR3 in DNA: TGTGCCAGCAGTCCCCGTGCAGAAACCATGAACACTGAAGCTTTCTTT. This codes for CASSPRAETMNTEAFF.

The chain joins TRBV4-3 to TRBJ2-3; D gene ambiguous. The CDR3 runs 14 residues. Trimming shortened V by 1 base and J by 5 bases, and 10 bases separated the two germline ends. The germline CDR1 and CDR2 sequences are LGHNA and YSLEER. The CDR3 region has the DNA TGCGCCAGCAGCCAAGTAAGGGCTGGAGATACGCAGTATTTT. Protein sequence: CASSQVRAGDTQYF.

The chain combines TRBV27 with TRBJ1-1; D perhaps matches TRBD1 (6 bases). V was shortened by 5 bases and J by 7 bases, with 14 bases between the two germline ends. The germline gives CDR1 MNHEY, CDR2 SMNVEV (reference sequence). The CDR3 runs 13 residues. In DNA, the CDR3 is TGTGCCAGCAGTCCTACCGAGGGGGTTGAAGCTTTCTTT. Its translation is CASSPTEGVEAFF.

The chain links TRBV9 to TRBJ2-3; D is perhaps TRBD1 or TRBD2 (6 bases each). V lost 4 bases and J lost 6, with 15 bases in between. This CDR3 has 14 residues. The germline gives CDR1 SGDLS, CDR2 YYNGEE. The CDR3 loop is CASSPDGGKDTQYF. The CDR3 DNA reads TGTGCCAGCAGCCCGGACGGGGGCAAGGATACGCAGTATTTT.

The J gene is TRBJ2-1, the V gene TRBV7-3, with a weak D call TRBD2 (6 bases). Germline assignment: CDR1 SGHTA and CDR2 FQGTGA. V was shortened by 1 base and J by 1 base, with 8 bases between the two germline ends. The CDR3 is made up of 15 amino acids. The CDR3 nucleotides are TGTGCCAGCAGCTTAATAGGGACTTCCTACAATGAGCAGTTCTTC. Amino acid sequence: CASSLIGTSYNEQFF.

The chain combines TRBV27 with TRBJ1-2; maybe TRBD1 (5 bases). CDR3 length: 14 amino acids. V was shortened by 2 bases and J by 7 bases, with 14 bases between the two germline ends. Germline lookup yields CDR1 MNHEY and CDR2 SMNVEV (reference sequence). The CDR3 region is CASSLGAGGRGYTF. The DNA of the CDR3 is TGTGCCAGCAGTTTAGGGGCGGGAGGTCGTGGCTACACCTTC.

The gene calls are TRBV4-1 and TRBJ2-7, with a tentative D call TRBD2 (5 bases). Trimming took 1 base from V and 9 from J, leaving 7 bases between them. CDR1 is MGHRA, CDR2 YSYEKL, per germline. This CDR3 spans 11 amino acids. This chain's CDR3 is CASSQGERQYF. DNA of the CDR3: TGCGCCAGCAGCCAAGGGGAGAGGCAGTACTTC.